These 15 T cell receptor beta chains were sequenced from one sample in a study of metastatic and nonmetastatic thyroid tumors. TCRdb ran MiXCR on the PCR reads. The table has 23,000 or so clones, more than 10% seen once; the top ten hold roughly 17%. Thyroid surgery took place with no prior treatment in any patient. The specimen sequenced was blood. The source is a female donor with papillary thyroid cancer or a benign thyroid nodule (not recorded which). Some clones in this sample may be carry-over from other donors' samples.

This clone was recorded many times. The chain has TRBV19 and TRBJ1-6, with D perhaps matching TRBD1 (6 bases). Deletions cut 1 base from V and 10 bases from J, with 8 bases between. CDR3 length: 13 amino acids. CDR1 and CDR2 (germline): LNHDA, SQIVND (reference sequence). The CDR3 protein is CASSIGTDSPLHF. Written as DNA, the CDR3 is TGTGCCAGTAGTATAGGGACAGACTCACCCCTCCACTTT.

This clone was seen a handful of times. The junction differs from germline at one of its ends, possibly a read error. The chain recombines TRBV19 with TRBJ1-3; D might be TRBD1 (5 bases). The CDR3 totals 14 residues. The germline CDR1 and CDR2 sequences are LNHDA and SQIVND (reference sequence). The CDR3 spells CACSYAGPGNTIYF. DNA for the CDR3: TGTGCCTGTAGTTACGCAGGGCCTGGAAACACCATATATTTT.

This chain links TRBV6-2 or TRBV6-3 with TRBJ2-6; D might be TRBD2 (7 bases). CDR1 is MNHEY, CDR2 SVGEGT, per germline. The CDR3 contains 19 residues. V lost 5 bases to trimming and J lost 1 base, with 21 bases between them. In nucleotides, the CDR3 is TGTGCCAGCAGTCTTCCGGGGGGACAACCCCAGTCTGGGGCCAACGTCCTGACTTTC. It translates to CASSLPGGQPQSGANVLTF.

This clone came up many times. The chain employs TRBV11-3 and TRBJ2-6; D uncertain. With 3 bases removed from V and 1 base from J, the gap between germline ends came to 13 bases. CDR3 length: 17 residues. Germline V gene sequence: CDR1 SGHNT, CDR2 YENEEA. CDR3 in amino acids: CASSLWAATSGANVLTF. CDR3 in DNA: TGTGCCAGCAGCTTGTGGGCTGCGACTTCTGGGGCCAACGTCCTGACTTTC.

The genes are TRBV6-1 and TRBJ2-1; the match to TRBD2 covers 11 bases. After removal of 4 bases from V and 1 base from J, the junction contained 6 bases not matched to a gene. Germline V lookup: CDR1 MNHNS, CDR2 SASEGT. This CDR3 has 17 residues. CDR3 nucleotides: TGTGCCAGCAGTGGAACTAGCGGGGGCCAATCCTACAATGAGCAGTTCTTC. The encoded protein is CASSGTSGGQSYNEQFF.

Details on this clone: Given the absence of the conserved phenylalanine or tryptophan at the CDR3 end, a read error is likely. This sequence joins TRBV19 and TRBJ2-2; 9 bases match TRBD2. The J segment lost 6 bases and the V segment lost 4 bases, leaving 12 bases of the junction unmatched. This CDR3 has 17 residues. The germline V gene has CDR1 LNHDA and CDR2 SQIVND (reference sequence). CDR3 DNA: TGTGCCAGTAGTACCCGTGGGCGGGAGGGAAGAGCCGGGGAGCTGTTTTCT. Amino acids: CASSTRGREGRAGELFS.

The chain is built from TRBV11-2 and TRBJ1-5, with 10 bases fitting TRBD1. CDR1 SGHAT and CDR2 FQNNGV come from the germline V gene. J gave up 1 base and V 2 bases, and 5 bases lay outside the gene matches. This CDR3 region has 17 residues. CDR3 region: CASSLFGTGESNQPQHF. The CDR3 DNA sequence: TGTGCCAGCAGCTTATTCGGGACAGGGGAGAGCAATCAGCCCCAGCATTTT.

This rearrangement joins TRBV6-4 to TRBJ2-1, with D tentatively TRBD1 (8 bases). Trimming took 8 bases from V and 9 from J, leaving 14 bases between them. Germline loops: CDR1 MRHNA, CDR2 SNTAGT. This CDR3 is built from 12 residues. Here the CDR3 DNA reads TGTGCCAGCTCGACAGGGGAGGGTGAGCAGTTCTTC. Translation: CASSTGEGEQFF.

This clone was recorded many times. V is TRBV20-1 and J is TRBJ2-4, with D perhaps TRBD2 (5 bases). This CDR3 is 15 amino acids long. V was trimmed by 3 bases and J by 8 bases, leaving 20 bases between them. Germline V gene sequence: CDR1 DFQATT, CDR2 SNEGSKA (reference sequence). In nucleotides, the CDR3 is TGCAGTGCTAGGCGGACTTACGTAGTGGAAGACATTCAGTACTTC. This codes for CSARRTYVVEDIQYF.

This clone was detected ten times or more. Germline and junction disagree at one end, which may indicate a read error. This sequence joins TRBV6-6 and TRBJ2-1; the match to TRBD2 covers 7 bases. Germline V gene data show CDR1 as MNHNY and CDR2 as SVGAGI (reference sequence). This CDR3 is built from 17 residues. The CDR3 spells CASSYSAGLGSVNEQFF. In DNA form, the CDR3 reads TGCGCCAGCAGTTACTCGGCAGGACTAGGATCAGTTAATGAGCAGTTCTTC.

CDR3 in DNA: TGCGCCAGCAGAGCGCCCGGGACTCTTTTTACTGGCTACACCTTC. It yields the protein CASRAPGTLFTGYTF. The rearrangement uses TRBV5-1 and TRBJ1-2; D perhaps matches TRBD1 (5 bases). Germline CDR1 reads SGHRS; CDR2 reads YFSETQ. V lost 5 bases, J lost 7 bases, and 21 bases lay in between. This CDR3 is built from 15 residues. The full variable domain, with the rest looked up from reference TRBV5-1 and TRBJ1-2, is KAGVTQTPRYLIKTRGQQVTLSCSPISGHRSVSWYQQTPGQGLQFLFEYFSETQRNKGNFPGRFSGRQFSNSRSEMNVSTLELGDSALYLCASRAPGTLFTGYTFGSGTRLTVV.

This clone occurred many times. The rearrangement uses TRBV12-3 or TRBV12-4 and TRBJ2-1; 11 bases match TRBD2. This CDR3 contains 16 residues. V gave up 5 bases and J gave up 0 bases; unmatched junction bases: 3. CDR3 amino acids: CASSQGLAASYNEQFF. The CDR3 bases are TGTGCCAGCAGTCAGGGACTAGCGGCCTCCTACAATGAGCAGTTCTTC.

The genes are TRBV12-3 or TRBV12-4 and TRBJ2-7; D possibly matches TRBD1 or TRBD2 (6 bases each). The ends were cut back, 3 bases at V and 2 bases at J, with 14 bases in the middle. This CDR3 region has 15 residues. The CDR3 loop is CASSFLGGHPYEQYF. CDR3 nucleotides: TGTGCCAGCAGTTTTCTTGGGGGGCATCCCTACGAGCAGTACTTC.

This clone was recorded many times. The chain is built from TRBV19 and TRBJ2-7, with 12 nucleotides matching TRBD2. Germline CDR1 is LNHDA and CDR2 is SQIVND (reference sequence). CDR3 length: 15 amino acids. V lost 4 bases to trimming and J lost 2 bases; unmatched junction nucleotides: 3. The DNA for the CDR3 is TGTGCCAGTAGTAAACTAGCGGGGGGACCCTACGAGCAGTACTTC. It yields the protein CASSKLAGGPYEQYF.

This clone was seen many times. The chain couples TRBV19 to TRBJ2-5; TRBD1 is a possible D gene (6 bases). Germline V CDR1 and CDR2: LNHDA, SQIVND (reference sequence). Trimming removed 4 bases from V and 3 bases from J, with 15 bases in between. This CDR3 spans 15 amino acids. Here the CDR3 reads CASSRGTPEEETQYF. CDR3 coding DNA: TGTGCCAGTAGTAGAGGGACACCGGAGGAAGAGACCCAGTACTTC.